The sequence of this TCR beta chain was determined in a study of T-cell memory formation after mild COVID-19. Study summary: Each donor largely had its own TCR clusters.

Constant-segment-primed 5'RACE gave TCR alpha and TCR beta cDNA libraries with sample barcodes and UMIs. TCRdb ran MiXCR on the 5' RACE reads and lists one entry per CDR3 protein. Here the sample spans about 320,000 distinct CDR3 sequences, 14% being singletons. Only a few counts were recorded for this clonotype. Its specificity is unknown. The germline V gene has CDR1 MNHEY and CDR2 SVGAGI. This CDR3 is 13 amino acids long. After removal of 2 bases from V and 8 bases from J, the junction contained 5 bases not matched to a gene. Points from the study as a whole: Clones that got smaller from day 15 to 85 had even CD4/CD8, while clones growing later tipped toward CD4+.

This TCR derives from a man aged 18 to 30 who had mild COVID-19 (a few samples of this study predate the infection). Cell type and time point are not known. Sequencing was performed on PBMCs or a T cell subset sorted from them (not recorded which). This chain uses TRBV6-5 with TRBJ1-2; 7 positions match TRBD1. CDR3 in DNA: TGTGCCAGCAGTTACGGGGACAGAAGAGGCTACACCTTC. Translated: CASSYGDRRGYTF.